One and the same sample provided the 25 T cell receptor beta chains below, sequenced in a study of T cell responses to AZD1222 COVID-19 vaccine. Repertoires were generated with immunoSEQ multiplex PCR, while TCRdb's copy carries only in-frame clones and drops some. The sample records 140,000 to 150,000 clones, around 91% being singletons. The sample here was peripheral blood, taken on day 0 of AZD1222 vaccination. The source of these receptors is an adult in good health.

In DNA, the CDR3 is TGCGCCAGCAGCCTAAAGGGAATTGTGACTGAAGCTTTCTTT. This codes for CASSLKGIVTEAFF. The chain joins TRBV5-1 to TRBJ1-1; D is unclear. The CDR3 consists of 14 residues. The ends were cut back, 4 bases at V and 5 bases at J, with 15 bases in the middle. CDR1 is SGHRS and CDR2 is YFSETQ in the germline V gene.

The CDR3 DNA follows: TGTGCCAGCAGCTTAGTGCCGGGGGTTAATCAGCCCCAGCATTTT. This gives the protein CASSLVPGVNQPQHF. The chain is built from TRBV7-6 and TRBJ1-5; tentatively, D is TRBD1 (5 bases). The CDR3 covers 15 residues. Germline V CDR1 and CDR2: SGHVS, FNYEAQ. V was shortened by 1 base and J by 4 bases, with 11 bases between the two germline ends.

The rearrangement joins TRBV14 to TRBJ2-7; D perhaps matches TRBD1 (6 bases). Per germline, CDR1 SGHDN and CDR2 FVKESK. With 1 base removed from V and 6 bases from J, the gap between germline ends came to 19 bases. This CDR3 contains 16 residues. DNA for the CDR3: TGTGCCAGCAGCCAAGTTAGGCAGGGGAAAATGGTCGAGCAGTACTTC. This sequence encodes CASSQVRQGKMVEQYF.

This clone was observed once. J is TRBJ1-1 and V is TRBV12-3 or TRBV12-4, with TRBD1 matching over 9 bases. V shed 6 bases, J shed 5 bases, and the junction held 4 bases outside the gene matches. CDR3 size: 13 residues. The CDR3 coding sequence is TGTGCCAGCAGCCGGGGACAGGGAACTGAAGCTTTCTTT. Translating gives CASSRGQGTEAFF.

This clone was observed once. The rearrangement links TRBV20-1 to TRBJ1-5; D not resolved. Trimming shortened V by 3 bases and J by 7 bases, and 10 bases separated the two germline ends. This CDR3 has 12 amino acids. Per the germline V gene, CDR1 is DFQATT and CDR2 is SNEGSKA (reference sequence). Here the CDR3 DNA reads TGCAGTGCTAGTCCTAGGAGGCAGCCCCAGCATTTT. Translation gives CSASPRRQPQHF.

In this sample, this clone turned up once. The rearrangement uses TRBV6-5 and TRBJ2-7; weak D call: TRBD2 (5 bases). Germline V lookup: CDR1 MNHEY, CDR2 SVGAGI. V was cut by 6 bases and J by 3 bases, with 12 bases left in between. The CDR3 loop spans 13 amino acids. CDR3 coding DNA: TGTGCCAGCAGACGACCCGGGATCTACGAGCAGTACTTC. This codes for CASRRPGIYEQYF.

The chain combines TRBV29-1 with TRBJ2-3, with 7 bases identical to TRBD2. This CDR3 has 15 residues. V lost 7 bases, J lost 6 bases, and 16 bases stayed unmatched. Looked up from germline, CDR1 is SQVTM and CDR2 is ANQGSEA. The CDR3 DNA is TGCAGCGCTGGACTAGACAAGAGAAGCTGGGATACGCAGTATTTT. It is translated as CSAGLDKRSWDTQYF.

The V gene is TRBV7-3, the J gene TRBJ2-1; 8 bases map to TRBD2. CDR1 and CDR2 from the germline V gene are SGHTA and FQGTGA. V lost 3 bases and J lost 2; bases outside the gene matches: 3. The CDR3 extends over 15 amino acids. CDR3 residues: CASSFAGGTYNEQFF. In DNA, the CDR3 is TGTGCCAGCAGCTTTGCGGGAGGAACCTACAATGAGCAGTTCTTC.

V is TRBV14 and J is TRBJ2-7; D remains unclear. The germline V gene has CDR1 SGHDN and CDR2 FVKESK. V was shortened by 3 bases and J by 5 bases, with 17 bases between the two germline ends. This CDR3 region has 15 residues. The CDR3 nucleotides read TGTGCCAGCAGCCATCCCGGTTCTCCTGGGAACGAGCAGTACTTC. It codes for CASSHPGSPGNEQYF. The entire variable domain, with the rest obtained from reference TRBV14 and TRBJ2-7, is as follows: EAGVTQFPSHSVIEKGQTVTLRCDPISGHDNLYWYRRVMGKEIKFLLHFVKESKQDESGMPNNRFLAERTGGTYSTLKVQPAELEDSGVYFCASSHPGSPGNEQYFGPGTRLTVT.

This rearrangement joins TRBV9 to TRBJ2-5, with D hard to call. V was shortened by 5 bases and J by 5 bases, with 10 bases between the two germline ends. This CDR3 has 12 amino acids. Germline CDR1 SGDLS, CDR2 YYNGEE. The DNA of the CDR3 is TGTGCCAGCAGGCCCTCGTGGGAGACCCAGTACTTC. Protein product: CASRPSWETQYF.

This chain uses TRBV2 with TRBJ1-6, with a weak D call TRBD1 (5 bases). Germline values: CDR1 SNHLY, CDR2 FYNNEI. The germline V and J ends were trimmed by 8 bases and 3 bases, with 11 bases remaining between them. The CDR3 has 14 residues. CDR3 sequence (DNA): TGTGCCAGCGGGGACGGCTACTATAATTCACCCCTCCACTTT. The encoded protein is CASGDGYYNSPLHF.

This sequence joins TRBV24-1 and TRBJ2-3, with 11 bases that match TRBD2. The CDR3 extends over 17 amino acids. V lost 4 bases and J lost 4; bases outside the gene matches: 9. Germline V CDR1 and CDR2: KGHDR, SFDVKD. CDR3: CATSDLAGGQIPDTQYF. The CDR3 DNA sequence: TGTGCCACCAGTGACCTAGCGGGGGGCCAAATCCCAGATACGCAGTATTTT.

This CDR3 reads CASSKAGLAGRLSYNEQFF. CDR3 nucleotide sequence: TGTGCCAGCAGCAAAGCAGGACTAGCGGGAAGACTTTCCTACAATGAGCAGTTCTTC. The chain recombines TRBV21-1 with TRBJ2-1; TRBD2 was called by the table and not checked on the DNA. TRBV21-1 is described as a pseudogene. The CDR3 runs 19 residues.

This chain joins TRBV18 and TRBJ2-1; 8 positions agree with TRBD1. Germline-derived CDR1 and CDR2 are KGHSH and LQKENI. The CDR3 extends over 16 amino acids. The V gene end was trimmed by 2 bases and the J gene end by 7 bases; junction bases not matched to a gene: 10. CDR3 in amino acids: CASSPMMGQGANEQFF. The CDR3 coding sequence is TGTGCCAGCTCACCAATGATGGGTCAGGGGGCAAATGAGCAGTTCTTC.

The chain couples TRBV19 to TRBJ1-1; D not certain. The germline V and J ends were trimmed by 4 bases and 0 bases, with 9 bases remaining between them. The CDR3 is 14 residues long. CDR1 is LNHDA and CDR2 is SQIVND in the germline V gene (reference sequence). The CDR3: CASSTPGLNTEAFF. CDR3 DNA: TGTGCCAGTAGTACCCCGGGCCTGAACACTGAAGCTTTCTTT.

The V gene is TRBV29-1, the J gene TRBJ1-4, with 7 bases matching TRBD1. The germline gives CDR1 SQVTM, CDR2 ANQGSEA. This CDR3 is 15 amino acids long. Trimming took 6 bases from V and 7 from J; bases not matched to a gene: 14. In DNA form, the CDR3 reads TGCAGCGTAAGAGTAGTCACTCCAGGGGGTGAAAAACTGTTTTTT. Protein product: CSVRVVTPGGEKLFF.

Here the CDR3 DNA reads TGTGCCAGCAGCTCACCGGACCCATCTAGCGGGAGGAGGTACGAGCAGTACTTC. Its protein is CASSSPDPSSGRRYEQYF. This chain links TRBV7-9 with TRBJ2-7, with 11 nucleotides matching TRBD2. The CDR3 has 18 residues. Germline V gene data show CDR1 as SEHNR and CDR2 as FQNEAQ (reference sequence). V lost 4 bases to trimming and J lost 4 bases; unmatched junction nucleotides: 15.

V is TRBV7-2 and J is TRBJ2-3, with D perhaps matching TRBD1 (5 bases). The length of the CDR3 is 15 residues. The germline V gene has CDR1 SGHTA and CDR2 FQGNSA. V lost 5 bases, J lost 0 bases, and 12 bases lay in between. CDR3 in amino acids: CASSPQGFSTDTQYF. CDR3 bases: TGTGCCAGCAGCCCCCAGGGTTTTAGCACAGATACGCAGTATTTT.

V is TRBV5-5 and J is TRBJ2-3; 7 bases are shared with TRBD1. The CDR3 totals 15 residues. Germline-derived CDR1 and CDR2 are SGHKS and YYEKEE (reference sequence). The V gene end was trimmed by 1 base and the J gene end by 5 bases; junction bases not matched to a gene: 7. CDR3 nucleotide sequence: TGTGCCAGCAGCTTGTTAGGGGGCGGTGAAGATACGCAGTATTTT. Amino acids: CASSLLGGGEDTQYF. The whole variable domain, remainder taken from reference TRBV5-5 and TRBJ2-3, is DAGVTQSPTHLIKTRGQQVTLRCSPISGHKSVSWYQQVLGQGPQFIFQYYEKEERGRGNFPDRFSARQFPNYSSELNVNALLLGDSALYLCASSLLGGGEDTQYFGPGTRLTVL.

This clone was detected only once. This chain uses TRBV24-1 with TRBJ1-2; D is perhaps TRBD1 (6 bases). V gave up 2 bases and J gave up 2 bases, with 11 bases separating them. Germline CDR1 is KGHDR and CDR2 is SFDVKD. This CDR3 spans 15 amino acids. In nucleotides, the CDR3 is TGTGCCACCAGTGATTCCTCTACAGGGAACTATGGCTACACCTTC. Translated: CATSDSSTGNYGYTF.

About this clone: Distinct nucleotide sequences in the sample also encode this CDR3. The CDR3 loop reads CASSQRGANTGELFF. In DNA form, the CDR3 reads TGTGCCAGCAGCCAACGGGGGGCGAACACCGGGGAGCTGTTTTTT. This chain joins TRBV4-2 and TRBJ2-2; 7 nucleotides line up with TRBD2. Germline V CDR1 and CDR2: LGHNA, YNFKEQ. The CDR3 contains 15 residues. V lost 2 bases and J lost 0; bases outside the gene matches: 0.

A single count supports this clone. V gene TRBV21-1 combines with J gene TRBJ2-7. TRBV21-1 is a documented pseudogene. The CDR3 covers 15 residues. The CDR3 region is CASSKRVEGRYEQYF. In DNA, the CDR3 is TGTGCCAGCAGCAAGAGGGTTGAGGGGCGCTACGAGCAGTACTTC.

The V and J genes are TRBV12-3 or TRBV12-4 and TRBJ2-7, with D perhaps TRBD1 (6 bases). CDR3 length equals 13 residues. Between the trimmed V and J ends, which lost 7 bases and 4 bases, there was a span of 14 bases. Here the CDR3 reads CASNQNQGYEQYF. DNA of the CDR3: TGTGCCAGCAACCAAAATCAGGGGTACGAGCAGTACTTC.

The chain has TRBV7-9 and TRBJ2-7; 8 bases fit TRBD2. Germline loops: CDR1 SEHNR, CDR2 FQNEAQ (reference sequence). This CDR3 is 19 amino acids long. After removal of 6 bases from V and 0 bases from J, the junction contained 19 bases not matched to a gene. In nucleotides, the CDR3 is TGTGCCAGCAGTTTTAAGGGAGGGGGTAGCGGGGCTCGCTCCTACGAGCAGTACTTC. Its translation: CASSFKGGGSGARSYEQYF.

This clone was seen once. The chain couples TRBV28 to TRBJ1-6, with a tentative D call TRBD1 (6 bases). V lost 4 bases, J lost 10 bases, and 8 bases lay in between. The CDR3 has 12 amino acids. The germline V gene has CDR1 MDHEN and CDR2 SYDVKM. CDR3 protein: CASSSGDSPLHF. CDR3 in DNA: TGTGCCAGCAGTTCAGGGGACTCACCCCTCCACTTT.